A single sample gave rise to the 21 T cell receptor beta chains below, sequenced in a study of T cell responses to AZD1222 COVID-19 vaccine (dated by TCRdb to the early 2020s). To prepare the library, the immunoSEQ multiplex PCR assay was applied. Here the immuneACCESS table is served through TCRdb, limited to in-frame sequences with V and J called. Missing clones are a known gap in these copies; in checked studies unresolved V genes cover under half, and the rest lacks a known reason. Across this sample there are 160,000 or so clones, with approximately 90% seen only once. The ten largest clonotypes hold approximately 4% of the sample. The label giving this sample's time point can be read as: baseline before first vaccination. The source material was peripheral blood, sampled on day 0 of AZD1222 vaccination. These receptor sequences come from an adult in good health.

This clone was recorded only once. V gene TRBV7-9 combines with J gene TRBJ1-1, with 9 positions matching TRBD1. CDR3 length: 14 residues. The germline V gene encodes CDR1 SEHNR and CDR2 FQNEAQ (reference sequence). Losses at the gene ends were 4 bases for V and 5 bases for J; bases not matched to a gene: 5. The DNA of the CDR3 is TGTGCCAGCAGCTCCGGGACAGGGATGACTGAAGCTTTCTTT. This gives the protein CASSSGTGMTEAFF.

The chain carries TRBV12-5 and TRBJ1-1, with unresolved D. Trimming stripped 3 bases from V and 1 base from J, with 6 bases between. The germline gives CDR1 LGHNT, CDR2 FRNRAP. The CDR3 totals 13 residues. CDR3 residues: CASGFGENTEAFF. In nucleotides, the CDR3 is TGTGCTAGTGGTTTTGGGGAGAACACTGAAGCTTTCTTT.

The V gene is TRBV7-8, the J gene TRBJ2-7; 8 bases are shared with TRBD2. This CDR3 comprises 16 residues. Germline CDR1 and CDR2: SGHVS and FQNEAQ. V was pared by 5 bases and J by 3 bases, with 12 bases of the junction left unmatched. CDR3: CASSANAGLVLYEQYF. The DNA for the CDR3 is TGTGCCAGCAGCGCCAATGCGGGACTAGTTCTCTACGAGCAGTACTTC.

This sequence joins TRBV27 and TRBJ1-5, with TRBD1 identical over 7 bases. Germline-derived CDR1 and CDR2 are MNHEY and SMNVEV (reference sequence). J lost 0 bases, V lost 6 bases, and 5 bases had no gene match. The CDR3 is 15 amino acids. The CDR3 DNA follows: TGTGCCAGCAGCCGGACAGGTTTTAGCAATCAGCCCCAGCATTTT. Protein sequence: CASSRTGFSNQPQHF.

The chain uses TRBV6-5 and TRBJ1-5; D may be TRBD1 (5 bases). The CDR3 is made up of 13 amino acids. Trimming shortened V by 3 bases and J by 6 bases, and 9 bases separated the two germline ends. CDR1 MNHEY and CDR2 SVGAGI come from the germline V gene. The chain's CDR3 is CASSYDRGQPQHF. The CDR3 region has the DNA TGTGCCAGCAGTTATGACAGAGGTCAGCCCCAGCATTTT.

CDR3 residues: CASSSNRGETEAFF. The CDR3 region has the DNA TGTGCCAGCAGCTCCAACAGGGGAGAGACTGAAGCTTTCTTT. The chain joins TRBV7-3 to TRBJ1-1; 7 bases are a match to TRBD1. Germline CDR1 reads SGHTA; CDR2 reads FQGTGA. The CDR3 length is 14 residues. V shed 4 bases and J 5 bases; nucleotides not matched to a gene: 7.

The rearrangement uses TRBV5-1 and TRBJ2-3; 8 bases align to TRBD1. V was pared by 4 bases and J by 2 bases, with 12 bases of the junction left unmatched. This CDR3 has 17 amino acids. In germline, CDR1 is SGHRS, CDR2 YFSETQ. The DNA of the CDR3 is TGCGCCAGCAGCAAAACACGGACAGGGTCCGCCACAGATACGCAGTATTTT. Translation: CASSKTRTGSATDTQYF.

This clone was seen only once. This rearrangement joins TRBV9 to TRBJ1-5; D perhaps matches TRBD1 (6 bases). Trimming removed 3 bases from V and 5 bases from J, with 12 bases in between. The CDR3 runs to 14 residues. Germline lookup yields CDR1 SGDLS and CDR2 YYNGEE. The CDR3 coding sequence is TGTGCCAGCAGCGCAGGGGTCGGCGATCAGCCCCAGCATTTT. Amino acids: CASSAGVGDQPQHF.

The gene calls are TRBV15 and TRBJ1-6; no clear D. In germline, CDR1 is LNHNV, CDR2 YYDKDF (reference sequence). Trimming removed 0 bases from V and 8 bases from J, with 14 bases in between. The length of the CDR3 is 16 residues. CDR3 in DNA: TGTGCCACCAGCAGAGAAAGAGGCAGGACTTATTCACCCCTCCACTTT. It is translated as CATSRERGRTYSPLHF.

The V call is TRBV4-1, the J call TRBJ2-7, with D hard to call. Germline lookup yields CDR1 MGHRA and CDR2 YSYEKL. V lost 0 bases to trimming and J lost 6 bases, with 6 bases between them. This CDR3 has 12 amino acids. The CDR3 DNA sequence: TGCGCCAGCAGCCAAGAAGCCTCCGAGCAGTACTTC. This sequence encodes CASSQEASEQYF.

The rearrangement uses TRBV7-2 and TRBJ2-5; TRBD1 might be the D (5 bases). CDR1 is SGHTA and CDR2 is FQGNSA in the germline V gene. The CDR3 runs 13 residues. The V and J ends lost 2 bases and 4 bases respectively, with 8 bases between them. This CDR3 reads CASSLTGAETQYF. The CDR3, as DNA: TGTGCCAGCAGCTTAACAGGAGCAGAGACCCAGTACTTC.

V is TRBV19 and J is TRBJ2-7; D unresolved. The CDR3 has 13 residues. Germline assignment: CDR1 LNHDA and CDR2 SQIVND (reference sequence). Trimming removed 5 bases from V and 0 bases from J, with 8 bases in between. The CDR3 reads CASSRATSYEQYF. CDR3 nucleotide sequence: TGTGCCAGTAGTCGGGCCACCTCCTACGAGCAGTACTTC.

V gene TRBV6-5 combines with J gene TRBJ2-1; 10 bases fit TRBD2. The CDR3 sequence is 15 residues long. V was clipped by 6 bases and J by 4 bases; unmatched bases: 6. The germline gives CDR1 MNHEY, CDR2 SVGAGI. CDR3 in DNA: TGTGCCAGCAGCCCCGGACTAGCGGAGTACAATGAGCAGTTCTTC. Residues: CASSPGLAEYNEQFF.

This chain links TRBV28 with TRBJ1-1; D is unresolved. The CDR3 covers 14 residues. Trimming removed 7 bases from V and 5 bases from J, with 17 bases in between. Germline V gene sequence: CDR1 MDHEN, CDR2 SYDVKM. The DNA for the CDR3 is TGTGCCAGCATTTTCGGCGGAGGCAGAACTGAAGCTTTCTTT. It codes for CASIFGGGRTEAFF.

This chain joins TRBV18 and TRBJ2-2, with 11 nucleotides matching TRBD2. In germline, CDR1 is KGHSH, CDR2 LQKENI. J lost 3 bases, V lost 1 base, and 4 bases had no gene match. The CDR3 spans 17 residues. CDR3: CASSPLAGGPDTGELFF. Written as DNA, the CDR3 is TGTGCCAGCTCACCACTAGCGGGAGGGCCGGACACCGGGGAGCTGTTTTTT.

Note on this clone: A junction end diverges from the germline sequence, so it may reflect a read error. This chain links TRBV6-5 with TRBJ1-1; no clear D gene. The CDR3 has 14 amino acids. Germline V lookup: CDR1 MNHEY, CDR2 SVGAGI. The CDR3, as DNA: TGTGCCAGCAGTTACTTAGGTGGGAACGCTGAAGCTTTCTTT. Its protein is CASSYLGGNAEAFF.

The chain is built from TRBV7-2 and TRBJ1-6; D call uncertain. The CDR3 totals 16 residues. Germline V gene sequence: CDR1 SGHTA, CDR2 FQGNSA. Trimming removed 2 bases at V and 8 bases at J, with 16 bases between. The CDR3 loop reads CASSLSLTRLDSPLHF. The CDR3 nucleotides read TGTGCCAGCAGCTTATCCCTCACCCGGCTAGATTCACCCCTCCACTTT. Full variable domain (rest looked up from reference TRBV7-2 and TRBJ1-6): GAGVSQSPSNKVTEKGKDVELRCDPISGHTALYWYRQSLGQGLEFLIYFQGNSAPDKSGLPSDRFSAERTGGSVSTLTIQRTQQEDSAVYLCASSLSLTRLDSPLHFGNGTRLTVT.

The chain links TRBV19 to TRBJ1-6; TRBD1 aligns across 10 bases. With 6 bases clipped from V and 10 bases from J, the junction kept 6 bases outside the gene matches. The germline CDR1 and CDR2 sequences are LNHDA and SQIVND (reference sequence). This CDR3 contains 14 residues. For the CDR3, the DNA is TGTGCCAGTAGCGGACAGGGGGAAGCATCACCCCTCCACTTT. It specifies CASSGQGEASPLHF.

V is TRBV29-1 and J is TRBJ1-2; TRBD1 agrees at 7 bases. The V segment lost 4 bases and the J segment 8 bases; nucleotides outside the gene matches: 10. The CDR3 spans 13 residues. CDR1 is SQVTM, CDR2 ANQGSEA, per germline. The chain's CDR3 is CSVGQGAFGGYTF. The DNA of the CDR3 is TGCAGCGTTGGACAGGGCGCCTTCGGGGGCTACACCTTC.

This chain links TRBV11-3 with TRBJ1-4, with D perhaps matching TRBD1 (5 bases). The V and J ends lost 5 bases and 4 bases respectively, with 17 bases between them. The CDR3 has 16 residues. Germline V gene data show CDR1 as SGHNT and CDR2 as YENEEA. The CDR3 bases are TGTGCCAGCAGCCAGACGGGACGTACTAGTAATGAAAAACTGTTTTTT. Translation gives CASSQTGRTSNEKLFF.

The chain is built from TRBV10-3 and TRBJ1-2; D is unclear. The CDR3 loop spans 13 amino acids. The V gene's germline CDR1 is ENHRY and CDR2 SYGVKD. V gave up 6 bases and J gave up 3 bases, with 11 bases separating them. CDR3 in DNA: TGTGCCATCAGGGCAGGAGAAGACTATGGCTACACCTTC. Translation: CAIRAGEDYGYTF.